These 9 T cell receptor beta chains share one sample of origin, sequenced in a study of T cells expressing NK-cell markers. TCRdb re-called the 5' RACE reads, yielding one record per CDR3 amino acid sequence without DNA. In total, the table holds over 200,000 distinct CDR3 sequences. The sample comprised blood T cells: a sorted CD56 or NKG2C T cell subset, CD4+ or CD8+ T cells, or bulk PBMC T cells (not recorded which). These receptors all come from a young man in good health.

CDR3: CASSLGRASYEQYF. V and J are TRBV7-9 and TRBJ2-7. The CDR3 is 14 residues long. Looked up from germline, CDR1 is SEHNR and CDR2 is FQNEAQ (reference sequence).

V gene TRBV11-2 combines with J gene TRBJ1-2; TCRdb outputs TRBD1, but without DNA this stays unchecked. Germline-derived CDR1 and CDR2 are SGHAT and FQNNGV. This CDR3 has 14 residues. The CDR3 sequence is CASSLGTGARGYTF.

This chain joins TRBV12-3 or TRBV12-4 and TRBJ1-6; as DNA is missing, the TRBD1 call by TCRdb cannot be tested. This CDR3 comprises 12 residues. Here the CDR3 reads CATLLLGAPLHF.

CDR3 protein: CASSFVPTGGGTYNEQFF. This chain links TRBV7-8 with TRBJ2-1; lacking DNA, the TRBD1 call made by TCRdb goes unchecked. The CDR3 spans 18 residues. Per germline, CDR1 SGHVS and CDR2 FQNEAQ.

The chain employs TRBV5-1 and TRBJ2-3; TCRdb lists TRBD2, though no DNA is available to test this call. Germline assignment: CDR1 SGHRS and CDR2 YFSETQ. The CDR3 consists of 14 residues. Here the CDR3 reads CASSFREGTDTQYF.

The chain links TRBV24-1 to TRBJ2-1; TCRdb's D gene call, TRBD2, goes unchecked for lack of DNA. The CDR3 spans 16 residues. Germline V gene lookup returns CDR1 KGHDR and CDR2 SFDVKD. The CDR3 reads CATSDPTSGRINEQFF.

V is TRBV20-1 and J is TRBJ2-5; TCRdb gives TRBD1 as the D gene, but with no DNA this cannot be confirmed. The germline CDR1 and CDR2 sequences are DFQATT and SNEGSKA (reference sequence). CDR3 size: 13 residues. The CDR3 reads CRATGSRVETQYF.

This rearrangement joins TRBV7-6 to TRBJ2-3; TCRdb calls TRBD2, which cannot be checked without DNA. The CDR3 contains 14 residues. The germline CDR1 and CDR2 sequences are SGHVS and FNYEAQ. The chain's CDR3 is CASSFNSVSDTQYF.

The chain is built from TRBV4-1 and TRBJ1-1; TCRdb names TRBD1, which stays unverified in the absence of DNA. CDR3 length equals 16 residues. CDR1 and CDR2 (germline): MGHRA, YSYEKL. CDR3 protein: CASSRGLQGRFPEAFF.